This entry is about one T cell receptor (beta chain). Its antigen is not yet known. Within one base of it there is no much larger clone, and no base qualities were kept. This sample was taken from a study of blood T cell repertoires in COVID-19 (dated by TCRdb to 2018 to 2021). The study in broad terms: The collaborator samples originated in the United States, Italy and Spain and spanned the acute and convalescent phases of COVID-19. The prospective study material was composed of cDNA or gDNA derived from T cells, B-cell-depleted T cells, or PBMCs. Deeply sampled blood TCRbeta repertoires from subjects exposed to, actively infected with, or recovered from COVID-19 were included in the dataset. A freely available public database, intended as a resource for researchers studying the immune response to SARS-CoV-2, is where the repertoires were released. Samples were obtained from the ongoing ImmuneRACE study (first 160 participants) and from 950 to 1,500 subjects provided by 6 global collaborators. The sample metadata nearly always contained a de-identified subject ID, COVID-19 status, age in years and sex. HLA class I and class II types, where available, came from metadata supplied by the sample provider rather than from assay-based typing. Broad study findings and their caveats: The quantity of clinical and demographic metadata differed by source and by participant and was supplied without curation.

TCRbeta CDR3 regions were amplified from genomic DNA using the immunoSEQ Assay, a bias-controlled multiplex PCR. As for how the authors treated the data: The number of nucleated cells in each sample was estimated from the amplification of reference gene primers within the assay. To quantify the absolute abundance of each unique TCRbeta CDR3 rearrangement, sequence reads were collapsed and filtered. Productive Simpson clonality was computed per sample as the square root of Simpson's diversity index over productive rearrangements. TCRdb stores this immuneACCESS table with in-frame sequences only. Part of the clones is absent; in the studies checked, under half of the shortfall reflects unresolved V genes, and no reason is known for the rest. The DNA was the basis for D and trimming; V, J and clone size are from that table. The sample includes some 120,000 clones, with more than 75% observed a single time. About 3.5% of the sample is held by the ten biggest clonotypes.

The collaborating institutions used their own protocols to collect whole blood in K2EDTA tubes. Collaborator samples were shipped for TCRbeta analysis as frozen whole blood, isolated PBMCs, or DNA extracted from either sample type. V sheds 7 bases and J sheds 2 bases, leaving 14 bases between their ends. The CDR3, from cysteine to phenylalanine, totals 13 residues. Solely the CDR3 DNA is kept, with 39 bases framed from the first base. In the germline V gene, CDR1 corresponds to SQVTM and CDR2 to ANQGSEA. This clonotype originated in a man aged 50 or older with active COVID-19. Specimen: peripheral blood. The chain uses TRBV29-1 and TRBJ1-2; a confident D gene designation cannot be given. The CDR3 protein: CSANKETNYGYTF. Here is the DNA: TGCAGCGCCAACAAGGAGACGAACTATGGCTACACCTTC.